What follows are 17 T cell receptor beta chains derived from one specimen sequenced in a study of CD8 T cells in Susac syndrome. Random hexamers were used to reverse transcribe the RNA input (0.5 to 1 ug). TCRdb recomputed calls from the immunoSEQ multiplex PCR reads with MiXCR, one row per CDR3 protein. The sample has 45,000 to 55,000 distinct CDR3 sequences, roughly 93% seen once; the top ten hold about 0.54%. Source material: CD8+ T cells from PBMCs. These TCRs come from a human donor in good health.

The chain joins TRBV28 to TRBJ2-7; 7 bases align to TRBD1. The trim removed 5 bases at V and 4 bases at J, leaving 11 bases unmatched. The CDR3 sequence is 15 residues long. The germline V gene has CDR1 MDHEN and CDR2 SYDVKM. In DNA form, the CDR3 reads TGTGCCAGCAGTCCCTCCGGGACAGAGATATACGAGCAGTACTTC. Its protein is CASSPSGTEIYEQYF.

V usage is TRBV29-1 and J usage is TRBJ2-5, with TRBD1 identical over 7 bases. The CDR3 is 14 residues long. CDR1 is SQVTM and CDR2 is ANQGSEA in the germline V gene. Losses at the gene ends were 7 bases for V and 1 base for J; bases not matched to a gene: 9. CDR3 protein: CSAPEGQSQETQYF. The DNA for the CDR3 is TGCAGCGCCCCCGAGGGACAGTCCCAAGAGACCCAGTACTTC.

The chain employs TRBV5-1 and TRBJ2-3; D is possibly TRBD2 (7 bases). From germline, CDR1 is SGHRS and CDR2 YFSETQ. The germline V and J ends were trimmed by 4 bases and 0 bases, with 18 bases remaining between them. The CDR3 is 17 amino acids. The CDR3 DNA follows: TGCGCCAGCAGCGAGGGGGGAGGGCCGACTAGCACAGATACGCAGTATTTT. It is translated as CASSEGGGPTSTDTQYF.

The J gene is TRBJ2-7, the V gene TRBV19, with 7 bases that match TRBD2. Germline V lookup: CDR1 LNHDA, CDR2 SQIVND (reference sequence). This CDR3 is 15 amino acids long. V gave up 1 base and J gave up 2 bases; unmatched junction bases: 5. DNA of the CDR3: TGTGCCAGTAGTATAGCTGAGGCGGGAGCCTACGAGCAGTACTTC. Translation gives CASSIAEAGAYEQYF. Full variable domain (outside the CDR3, taken from reference TRBV19 and TRBJ2-7): DGGITQSPKYLFRKEGQNVTLSCEQNLNHDAMYWYRQDPGQGLRLIYYSQIVNDFQKGDIAEGYSVSREKKESFPLTVTSAQKNPTAFYLCASSIAEAGAYEQYFGPGTRLTVT.

Only one count was recorded for this clonotype. The rearrangement joins TRBV13 to TRBJ2-2; a weak D match, TRBD1 (7 bases). Per the germline V gene, CDR1 is PRHDT and CDR2 is FYEKMQ (reference sequence). The CDR3 covers 17 residues. The V gene lost 4 bases and the J gene lost 3 bases, with 18 bases spanning the gap. This CDR3 reads CASSSVATGTYTGELFF. DNA for the CDR3: TGTGCCAGCAGCTCGGTAGCGACAGGGACTTACACCGGGGAGCTGTTTTTT.

This sequence joins TRBV7-6 and TRBJ1-1; D is unclear. There are 14 residues in the CDR3. The V and J ends lost 4 bases and 1 base respectively, with 10 bases between them. Germline assignment: CDR1 SGHVS and CDR2 FNYEAQ. CDR3 sequence reads: CASSSGRQNTEAFF. The CDR3 region has the DNA TGTGCCAGCAGCTCTGGACGGCAGAACACTGAAGCTTTCTTT.

The DNA of the CDR3 is TGTGCCAGCAGGCCAGTCGTAGCCAAAAACATTCAGTACTTC. It codes for CASRPVVAKNIQYF. J is TRBJ2-4 and V is TRBV27; D remains unclear. Per germline, CDR1 MNHEY and CDR2 SMNVEV (reference sequence). The ends were cut back, 6 bases at V and 0 bases at J, with 9 bases in the middle. This CDR3 region has 14 residues.

The V and J genes are TRBV7-9 and TRBJ2-1; 10 bases are a match to TRBD2. The ends lost 4 bases at V and 4 bases at J; junction bases unmatched: 7. Germline assignment: CDR1 SEHNR and CDR2 FQNEAQ (reference sequence). There are 16 residues in the CDR3. This chain's CDR3 is CASSSPTSGVYNEQFF. For the CDR3, the DNA is TGTGCCAGCAGCTCCCCAACTAGCGGGGTTTACAATGAGCAGTTCTTC.

This chain links TRBV3-1 with TRBJ2-3; 9 bases fit TRBD1. This CDR3 comprises 17 residues. Germline V gene lookup returns CDR1 LGHDT and CDR2 YNNKEL (reference sequence). J was trimmed by 4 bases and V by 0 bases; bases with no gene match: 8. DNA of the CDR3: TGTGCCAGCAGCCAAGATTGGGGACAGGGAAAGGCAGATACGCAGTATTTT. This sequence encodes CASSQDWGQGKADTQYF.

The chain carries TRBV7-9 and TRBJ2-5; 8 bases agree with TRBD2. Germline CDR1 and CDR2: SEHNR and FQNEAQ (reference sequence). V lost 5 bases and J lost 1; bases outside the gene matches: 12. The CDR3 spans 17 residues. The chain's CDR3 is CASSLLIAGTLQETQYF. The CDR3 bases are TGTGCCAGCAGCCTACTGATAGCGGGGACCCTCCAAGAGACCCAGTACTTC.

This clonotype was observed a few times. The rearrangement uses TRBV12-3 or TRBV12-4 and TRBJ2-7; D might be TRBD2 (6 bases). With 3 bases removed from V and 1 base from J, the gap between germline ends came to 10 bases. This CDR3 is built from 14 residues. The CDR3 DNA reads as TGTGCCAGCAGTTTTGGAGGGAATTCCTACGAGCAGTACTTC. Translating gives CASSFGGNSYEQYF.

The chain recombines TRBV20-1 with TRBJ2-1; the D gene is possibly TRBD2 (6 bases). CDR1 and CDR2 (germline): DFQATT, SNEGSKA (reference sequence). The length of the CDR3 is 16 residues. V gave up 3 bases and J gave up 5 bases, with 20 bases separating them. The chain's CDR3 is CSASARGTSRHNEQFF. DNA of the CDR3: TGCAGTGCTAGCGCCCGGGGGACTTCTCGACACAATGAGCAGTTCTTC.

The chain links TRBV29-1 to TRBJ2-3; D uncertain. Trimming pared 1 base from V and 4 bases from J, leaving 9 bases between. Germline V gives CDR1 SQVTM, CDR2 ANQGSEA. This CDR3 contains 13 residues. CDR3 amino acids: CSVEVMTPDTQYF. CDR3 nucleotides: TGCAGCGTTGAAGTTATGACTCCAGATACGCAGTATTTT.

This chain connects TRBV20-1 to TRBJ2-7; D may be TRBD2 (5 bases). Germline V CDR1 and CDR2: DFQATT, SNEGSKA (reference sequence). The length of the CDR3 is 12 residues. Trimming stripped 6 bases from V and 4 bases from J, with 13 bases between. CDR3: CSAPGLGYEQYF. CDR3 coding DNA: TGCAGTGCCCCTGGACTGGGATACGAGCAGTACTTC.

V usage is TRBV7-9 and J usage is TRBJ1-2, with D uncertain. Trimming removed 0 bases at V and 4 bases at J, with 9 bases between. Germline V lookup: CDR1 SEHNR, CDR2 FQNEAQ (reference sequence). This CDR3 is 14 amino acids long. CDR3: CASSLAGDLYGYTF. CDR3 nucleotides: TGTGCCAGCAGCTTAGCAGGTGATCTCTATGGCTACACCTTC.

The chain has TRBV9 and TRBJ2-7; 9 nucleotides line up with TRBD2. The V and J ends lost 4 bases and 3 bases, in that order; junction bases with no gene match: 5. The CDR3 has 14 residues. Germline CDR1 is SGDLS and CDR2 is YYNGEE. Written as DNA, the CDR3 is TGTGCCAGCAGCTTTAGCGGGAGTGGCTACGAGCAGTACTTC. Its protein product is CASSFSGSGYEQYF.

The J gene is TRBJ2-3, the V gene TRBV28; perhaps TRBD2 as D (5 bases). V lost 7 bases and J 3 bases, leaving 20 bases between the germline ends. Germline V gene lookup returns CDR1 MDHEN and CDR2 SYDVKM. CDR3 length: 16 residues. DNA for the CDR3: TGTGCCAGCATTCCCCTCCTAGGCGGGTTTACAGATACGCAGTATTTT. Encoded protein: CASIPLLGGFTDTQYF.